What follows are 2 T cell receptor beta chains derived from one specimen sequenced in a study of blood T cells in healthy people across ages. The use of a sample-barcoded 5' primer and a J-beta primer mix characterized a second PCR of roughly 7 to 11 cycles. TCRdb ran MiXCR on the 5' RACE reads and lists one entry per CDR3 protein. Of under 700,000 distinct CDR3 sequences in the sample, less than 25% were seen once. This sample also appeared in a second study, on T cells of mothers and their children.

Material for sequencing was blood. The receptor set was obtained from a boy aged 5-17 years in good health.

Turning to this clonotype: At one end the junction does not follow the germline gene, possibly because of a read error. The chain has TRBV9 and TRBJ2-5, with TRBD1 matching 9 bases. CDR1 and CDR2 from the germline V gene are SGDLS and YYNGEE. There are 17 residues in the CDR3. The CDR3 bases are TGTGCTAGCAGCGTCAGCCCGAGGGGGACAGGGAAAGAGACCCAGTACTTC. Protein: CASSVSPRGTGKETQYF.

This clonotype was seen a few times. This chain connects TRBV7-2 to TRBJ1-1; D may be TRBD1 (5 bases). From germline, CDR1 is SGHTA and CDR2 FQGNSA. This CDR3 region has 12 residues. The V gene lost 4 bases and the J gene lost 7 bases, with 10 bases spanning the gap. As DNA, the CDR3 is TGTGCCAGCAGCTCGTTCAGGGATGAAGCTTTCTTT. This codes for CASSSFRDEAFF.